Sequencing of this T cell receptor (beta chain) was carried out in a study of cytomegalovirus exposure and HLA in healthy donors. Primers included in the PCR were 60 Vbeta and 13 Jbeta primers. TCRdb's copy holds only in-frame clones and misses some; the assay was immunoSEQ multiplex PCR. Among approximately 150,000 clones listed, approximately 81% were seen once. Germline V gene data show CDR1 as SGDLS and CDR2 as YYNGEE. The CDR3 consists of 13 residues. V lost 5 bases, J lost 6 bases, and 11 bases lay in between. The receptor was derived from a man aged 45-65 years in good health and CMV-seropositive. What was sequenced was PBMCs. This rearrangement joins TRBV9 to TRBJ1-4; unclear D gene. The CDR3, as DNA: TGTGCCAGCAGTCGAAGGGAGGATGAAAAACTGTTTTTT. Amino acid sequence: CASSRREDEKLFF.